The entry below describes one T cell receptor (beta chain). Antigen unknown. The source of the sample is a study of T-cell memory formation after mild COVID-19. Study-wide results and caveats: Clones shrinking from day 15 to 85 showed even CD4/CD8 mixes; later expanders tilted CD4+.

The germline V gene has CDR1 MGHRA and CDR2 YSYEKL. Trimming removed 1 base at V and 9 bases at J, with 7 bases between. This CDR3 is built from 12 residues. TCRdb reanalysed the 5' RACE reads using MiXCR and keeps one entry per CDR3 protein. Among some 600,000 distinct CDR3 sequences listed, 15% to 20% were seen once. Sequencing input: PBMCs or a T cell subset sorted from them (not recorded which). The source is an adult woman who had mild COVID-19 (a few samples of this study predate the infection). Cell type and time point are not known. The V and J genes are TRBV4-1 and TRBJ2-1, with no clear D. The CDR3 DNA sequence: TGCGCCAGCAGCCAAGTCTGGGGTGAGCAGTTCTTC. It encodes CASSQVWGEQFF.